This TCR beta chain was documented in a study of cytomegalovirus exposure and HLA in healthy donors. Study findings and constraints: The study reported that TCR beta sequences accurately predicted HLA-A and HLA-B alleles in most subjects. In presence/absence analyses, roughly uniform sequencing depth across donors was assumed.

V lost 1 base and J 1 base, leaving 13 bases between the germline ends. This CDR3 is built from 16 residues. The germline CDR1 and CDR2 sequences are SGHTA and FQGNSA. While unrecorded immune exposures were likely, the donors were nominally healthy when sampled. Note on this clone: What it binds is unknown.

Primers: 60 Vbeta forward and 13 Jbeta reverse. Sequencing was performed with immunoSEQ multiplex PCR; in TCRdb, only in-frame clones are kept and a portion is missing. Among tens of thousands of clones, about 75% were seen once, and the ten largest hold over 2%. This chain uses TRBV7-2 with TRBJ1-1, with TRBD1 as a possible D gene (5 bases). This receptor was obtained from a man aged 35 to 55 in good health and CMV-seronegative. The sequenced material came from PBMCs. The CDR3 here is CASSLGGVRSNTEAFF. Written as DNA, the CDR3 is TGTGCCAGCAGCTTAGGGGGGGTAAGGTCGAACACTGAAGCTTTCTTT.